Following are 27 T cell receptor beta chains from one sample sequenced in a study of PD-1 blockade in classical Hodgkin lymphoma. TCRdb's copy holds only in-frame clones and misses some; the assay was immunoSEQ multiplex PCR. The table records tens of thousands of clones, more than 85% of them present only once. Each and every patient relapsed after autologous stem cell transplantation, and patients got differing brentuximab vedotin exposure. The sample consisted of peripheral blood mononuclear cells (PBMCs), taken at baseline. The source is a human donor with classical Hodgkin lymphoma.

This chain uses TRBV19 with TRBJ1-5; the D gene is possibly TRBD1 (5 bases). The CDR3 consists of 14 residues. Trimming shortened V by 5 bases and J by 4 bases, and 12 bases separated the two germline ends. Per germline, CDR1 LNHDA and CDR2 SQIVND (reference sequence). The CDR3 DNA follows: TGTGCCAGTAGTTCCCCGAAGGGGAATCAGCCCCAGCATTTT. Translated: CASSSPKGNQPQHF.

The rearrangement uses TRBV11-3 and TRBJ2-3, with 13 nucleotides matching TRBD2. CDR3 size: 16 residues. The V and J ends lost 6 bases and 0 bases, in that order; junction bases with no gene match: 3. Germline lookup yields CDR1 SGHNT and CDR2 YENEEA. The CDR3 here is CASSRTSGGSTDTQYF. CDR3 nucleotide sequence: TGTGCCAGCAGTCGGACTAGCGGGGGTAGCACAGATACGCAGTATTTT.

The count of this clone is one. V usage is TRBV5-1 and J usage is TRBJ2-1; TRBD1 matches 7 bases. The germline V gene encodes CDR1 SGHRS and CDR2 YFSETQ. The CDR3 runs 14 residues. The junction had 5 bases not matched to a gene; V was cut back by 0 bases and J by 8 bases. CDR3 in amino acids: CASSLGGQADEQFF. In DNA, the CDR3 is TGCGCCAGCAGCTTGGGAGGACAGGCCGATGAGCAGTTCTTC. The full variable domain, its missing parts supplied by reference TRBV5-1 and TRBJ2-1, is KAGVTQTPRYLIKTRGQQVTLSCSPISGHRSVSWYQQTPGQGLQFLFEYFSETQRNKGNFPGRFSGRQFSNSRSEMNVSTLELGDSALYLCASSLGGQADEQFFGPGTRLTVL.

This sequence joins TRBV19 and TRBJ2-2; TRBD2 agrees at 7 bases. Germline lookup yields CDR1 LNHDA and CDR2 SQIVND (reference sequence). V lost 6 bases and J lost 2; bases outside the gene matches: 9. This CDR3 has 16 amino acids. The CDR3 spells CASSDPGLLNTGELFF. The CDR3 coding sequence is TGTGCCAGTAGCGACCCGGGACTATTAAACACCGGGGAGCTGTTTTTT.

The chain employs TRBV2 and TRBJ1-3; D perhaps matches TRBD1 (5 bases). V was pared by 6 bases and J by 4 bases, with 25 bases between. CDR1 SNHLY and CDR2 FYNNEI come from the germline V gene. This CDR3 is 18 amino acids long. CDR3 nucleotides: TGTGCCAGCAGCCCCCAGAGGGGCAATCACCCCGTCGGAAACACCATATATTTT. Protein product: CASSPQRGNHPVGNTIYF.

The chain uses TRBV7-9 and TRBJ2-1, with D unclear. The germline V gene encodes CDR1 SEHNR and CDR2 FQNEAQ (reference sequence). V lost 5 bases and J lost 4, with 12 bases in between. The CDR3 sequence is 14 residues long. The CDR3 nucleotides read TGTGCCAGCAGCCCACAACCTCCTTACAATGAGCAGTTCTTC. Translated: CASSPQPPYNEQFF.

The chain couples TRBV2 to TRBJ2-5; 10 bases are a match to TRBD1. Trimming removed 4 bases from V and 3 bases from J; junction bases left unmatched: 17. This CDR3 spans 19 amino acids. In germline, CDR1 is SNHLY, CDR2 FYNNEI. The CDR3 spells CASSGQGAPSQPDEETQYF. CDR3 DNA: TGTGCCAGCAGTGGACAGGGGGCGCCTTCTCAGCCAGATGAAGAGACCCAGTACTTC.

This chain links TRBV13 with TRBJ1-2; 7 bases are shared with TRBD1. Germline lookup yields CDR1 PRHDT and CDR2 FYEKMQ (reference sequence). J lost 3 bases, V lost 4 bases, and 5 bases had no gene match. This CDR3 spans 14 amino acids. CDR3 residues: CASSSTDRDYGYTF. The DNA for the CDR3 is TGTGCCAGCAGCTCAACCGACAGGGACTATGGCTACACCTTC.

V is TRBV30 and J is TRBJ2-7; 10 nucleotides agree with TRBD1. This CDR3 region has 14 residues. The V gene end was trimmed by 4 bases and the J gene end by 1 base; junction bases not matched to a gene: 4. The V gene's germline CDR1 is GTSNPN and CDR2 SVGIG (reference sequence). Written as DNA, the CDR3 is TGTGCCTGGAATCCGGGACAGGGGTCCTACGAGCAGTACTTC. It translates to CAWNPGQGSYEQYF.

This clone was observed once. The V gene is TRBV4-1, the J gene TRBJ2-3; D unclear. Trimming pared 1 base from V and 2 bases from J, leaving 10 bases between. CDR3 length: 15 residues. Germline V CDR1 and CDR2: MGHRA, YSYEKL. CDR3 nucleotide sequence: TGCGCCAGCAGCCAAGGAACAGTAACCACAGATACGCAGTATTTT. Translated: CASSQGTVTTDTQYF.

The chain uses TRBV2 and TRBJ1-2; D gene uncertain. The CDR3 totals 16 residues. The germline CDR1 and CDR2 sequences are SNHLY and FYNNEI. V lost 3 bases and J lost 0, with 14 bases in between. The CDR3: CASSEQWPGSNYGYTF. The CDR3 nucleotides are TGTGCCAGCAGTGAGCAATGGCCGGGGTCTAACTATGGCTACACCTTC.

The gene calls are TRBV4-1 and TRBJ1-2; a weak D match, TRBD1 (5 bases). V gave up 0 bases and J gave up 0 bases, with 14 bases separating them. CDR3 length equals 17 residues. The V gene's germline CDR1 is MGHRA and CDR2 YSYEKL. The CDR3 loop reads CASSQEGARRANYGYTF. The CDR3 DNA follows: TGCGCCAGCAGCCAAGAAGGGGCACGGAGGGCTAACTATGGCTACACCTTC.

This chain connects TRBV28 to TRBJ2-7; D is undetermined. Trimming took 3 bases from V and 2 from J, leaving 5 bases between them. Per the germline V gene, CDR1 is MDHEN and CDR2 is SYDVKM. The CDR3 spans 12 residues. The DNA of the CDR3 is TGTGCCAGCAGTTTGCGTCCCTACGAGCAGTACTTC. Translated, it gives CASSLRPYEQYF.

This clone showed up just once. The chain combines TRBV29-1 with TRBJ2-5; 8 bases map to TRBD1. This CDR3 has 16 residues. V lost 3 bases, J lost 0 bases, and 9 bases stayed unmatched. Germline V gene data show CDR1 as SQVTM and CDR2 as ANQGSEA. The CDR3 DNA sequence: TGCAGCGTTGATTCCATTGACAGGGGATACCAAGAGACCCAGTACTTC. It is translated as CSVDSIDRGYQETQYF. Drawing the rest from reference TRBV29-1 and TRBJ2-5, the complete variable domain is SAVISQKPSRDICQRGTSLTIQCQVDSQVTMMFWYRQQPGQSLTLIATANQGSEATYESGFVIDKFPISRPNLTFSTLTVSNMSPEDSSIYLCSVDSIDRGYQETQYFGPGTRLLVL.

The V and J genes are TRBV2 and TRBJ1-5, with D hard to call. Germline loops: CDR1 SNHLY, CDR2 FYNNEI. Trimming took off 3 bases at V and 1 base at J, with 13 bases between the two ends. CDR3 length: 16 amino acids. CDR3 DNA sequence: TGTGCCAGCAGTGATTTAATTGGGGAGAGCAATCAGCCCCAGCATTTT. It specifies CASSDLIGESNQPQHF.

The rearrangement uses TRBV28 and TRBJ2-1; D is undetermined. With 6 bases removed from V and 9 bases from J, the gap between germline ends came to 12 bases. This CDR3 is built from 12 residues. Per the germline V gene, CDR1 is MDHEN and CDR2 is SYDVKM. CDR3 in amino acids: CASSRSEAEQFF. The CDR3 DNA sequence: TGTGCCAGCAGCCGGAGCGAAGCTGAGCAGTTCTTC.

With regard to this clone: Other nucleotide sequences in the sample specify the same CDR3. The chain uses TRBV27 and TRBJ2-3; D is unresolved. Per germline, CDR1 MNHEY and CDR2 SMNVEV (reference sequence). The CDR3 spans 14 residues. CDR3 bases: TGTGCTACCAGGTCGTTTGGAGGCACAGATACGCAGTATTTT. Residues: CATRSFGGTDTQYF.

The chain links TRBV27 to TRBJ2-3, with 7 bases that match TRBD2. Per the germline V gene, CDR1 is MNHEY and CDR2 is SMNVEV (reference sequence). The CDR3 totals 13 residues. V lost 7 bases and J lost 0; bases outside the gene matches: 1. The CDR3 reads CASKAGSTDTQYF. The CDR3, as DNA: TGTGCCAGCAAAGCGGGAAGCACAGATACGCAGTATTTT.

J is TRBJ1-1 and V is TRBV27; D possibly corresponds to TRBD1 (6 bases). V shed 3 bases and J shed 6 bases, with 14 bases lying between them. This CDR3 has 14 amino acids. Germline assignment: CDR1 MNHEY and CDR2 SMNVEV (reference sequence). DNA for the CDR3: TGTGCCAGCAGTTTGTCGGGGGGGCTGTCTGAAGCTTTCTTT. It yields the protein CASSLSGGLSEAFF.

The J gene is TRBJ2-3, the V gene TRBV18; D not certain. V was cut by 1 base and J by 0 bases, with 11 bases left in between. Germline CDR1 and CDR2: KGHSH and LQKENI. This CDR3 has 16 amino acids. CDR3 bases: TGTGCCAGCTCACCACGTTGGGTAGCCAGCACAGATACGCAGTATTTT. This sequence encodes CASSPRWVASTDTQYF.

J is TRBJ2-1 and V is TRBV2; 8 bases map to TRBD2. This CDR3 is built from 15 residues. Germline values: CDR1 SNHLY, CDR2 FYNNEI. The V segment lost 8 bases and the J segment 5 bases; nucleotides outside the gene matches: 11. In DNA form, the CDR3 reads TGTGCCAGCTTATTCGGGGGGGTACTACACAATGAGCAGTTCTTC. Translated, it gives CASLFGGVLHNEQFF.

This clone is a singleton in its sample. The rearrangement joins TRBV16 to TRBJ1-1, with unresolved D. The CDR3 is 19 residues long. Germline V gene sequence: CDR1 KGHSY, CDR2 FQNENV. The ends were cut back, 3 bases at V and 3 bases at J, with 26 bases in the middle. The chain's CDR3 is CASSHGGFNGVTPHTEAFF. The CDR3 region has the DNA TGTGCCAGCAGCCACGGTGGGTTCAACGGGGTAACTCCACACACTGAAGCTTTCTTT.

The chain employs TRBV5-1 and TRBJ2-3; D gene uncertain. V was pared by 0 bases and J by 5 bases, with 7 bases between. This CDR3 is built from 13 residues. CDR1 is SGHRS and CDR2 is YFSETQ in the germline V gene. The CDR3 DNA sequence: TGCGCCAGCAGCTTGGGTCCTGGAGATACGCAGTATTTT. Translating it yields CASSLGPGDTQYF.

The chain links TRBV13 to TRBJ2-7, with 7 bases matching TRBD1. J was trimmed by 3 bases and V by 5 bases; bases with no gene match: 7. CDR3 length: 14 amino acids. CDR1 is PRHDT, CDR2 FYEKMQ, per germline (reference sequence). The CDR3 sequence is CASSTSTGVYEQYF. The CDR3 DNA is TGTGCCAGCAGCACATCCACAGGGGTCTACGAGCAGTACTTC.

The chain is built from TRBV7-9 and TRBJ2-7; D not certain. The CDR3 covers 12 residues. V dropped 2 bases and J dropped 13 bases, with 15 bases sitting between them. Germline V gene data show CDR1 as SEHNR and CDR2 as FQNEAQ (reference sequence). In DNA, the CDR3 is TGTGCCAGCAGCTTACTAGGGTCGACGCTTTACTTC. It yields the protein CASSLLGSTLYF.

The gene calls are TRBV11-1 and TRBJ1-1, with 9 nucleotides matching TRBD1. Germline V gene sequence: CDR1 SGHAT, CDR2 FQDESV (reference sequence). The CDR3 contains 16 residues. V lost 4 bases, J lost 6 bases, and 12 bases stayed unmatched. The CDR3: CASSSPLGQGIPEAFF. The CDR3 DNA reads as TGTGCCAGCAGCTCTCCGCTGGGACAGGGAATCCCTGAAGCTTTCTTT.

This sequence joins TRBV5-6 and TRBJ2-7, with D tentatively TRBD2 (7 bases). This CDR3 has 17 residues. Germline V gene lookup returns CDR1 SGHDT and CDR2 YYEEEE. Trimming removed 1 base at V and 0 bases at J, with 17 bases between. CDR3 sequence (DNA): TGTGCCAGCAGCTTGACTCGGGGGGCCATTTACTCCTACGAGCAGTACTTC. Translating gives CASSLTRGAIYSYEQYF.